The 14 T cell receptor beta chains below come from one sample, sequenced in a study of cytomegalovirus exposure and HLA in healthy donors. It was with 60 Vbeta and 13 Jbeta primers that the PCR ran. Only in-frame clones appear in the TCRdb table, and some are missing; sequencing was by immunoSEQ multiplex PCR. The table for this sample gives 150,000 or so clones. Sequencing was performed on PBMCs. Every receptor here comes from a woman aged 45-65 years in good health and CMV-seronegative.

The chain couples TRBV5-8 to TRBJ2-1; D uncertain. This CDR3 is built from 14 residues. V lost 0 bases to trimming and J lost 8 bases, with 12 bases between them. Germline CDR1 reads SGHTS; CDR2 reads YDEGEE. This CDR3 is CASSLGDSSYEQFF. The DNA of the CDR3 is TGTGCCAGCAGCTTGGGAGATAGTAGCTATGAGCAGTTCTTC.

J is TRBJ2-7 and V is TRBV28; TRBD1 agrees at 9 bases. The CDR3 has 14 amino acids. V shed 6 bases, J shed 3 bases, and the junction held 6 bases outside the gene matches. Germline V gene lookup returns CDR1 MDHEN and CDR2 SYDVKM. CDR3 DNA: TGTGCCAGCAGGCTGCCGGGACAGGGCTACGAGCAGTACTTC. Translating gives CASRLPGQGYEQYF. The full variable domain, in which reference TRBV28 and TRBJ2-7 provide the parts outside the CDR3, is DVKVTQSSRYLVKRTGEKVFLECVQDMDHENMFWYRQDPGLGLRLIYFSYDVKMKEKGDIPEGYSVSREKKERFSLILESASTNQTSMYLCASRLPGQGYEQYFGPGTRLTVT.

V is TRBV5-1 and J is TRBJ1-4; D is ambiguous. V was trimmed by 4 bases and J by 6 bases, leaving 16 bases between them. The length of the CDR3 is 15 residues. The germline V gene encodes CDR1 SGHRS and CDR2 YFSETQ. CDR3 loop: CASSLLGADDEKLFF. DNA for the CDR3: TGCGCCAGCAGCCTGTTGGGAGCTGACGATGAAAAACTGTTTTTT.

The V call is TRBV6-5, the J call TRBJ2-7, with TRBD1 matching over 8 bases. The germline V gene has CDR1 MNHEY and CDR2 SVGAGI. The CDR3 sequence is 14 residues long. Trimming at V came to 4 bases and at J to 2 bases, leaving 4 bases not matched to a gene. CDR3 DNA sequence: TGTGCCAGCAGTTCGGGACAGGCAACCTACGAGCAGTACTTC. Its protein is CASSSGQATYEQYF.

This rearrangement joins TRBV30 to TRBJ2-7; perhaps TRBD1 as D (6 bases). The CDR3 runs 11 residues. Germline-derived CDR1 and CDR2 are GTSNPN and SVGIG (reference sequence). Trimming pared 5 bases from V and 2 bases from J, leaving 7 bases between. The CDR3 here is CAWGGTYEQYF. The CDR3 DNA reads TGTGCCTGGGGGGGCACCTACGAGCAGTACTTC.

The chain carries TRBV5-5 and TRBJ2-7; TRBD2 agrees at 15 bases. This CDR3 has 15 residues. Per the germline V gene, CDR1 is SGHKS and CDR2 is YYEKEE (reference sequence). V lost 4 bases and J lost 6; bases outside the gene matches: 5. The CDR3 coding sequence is TGTGCCAGCAGCATGGGACTAGCGGGAGGAGGCGAGCAGTACTTC. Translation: CASSMGLAGGGEQYF.

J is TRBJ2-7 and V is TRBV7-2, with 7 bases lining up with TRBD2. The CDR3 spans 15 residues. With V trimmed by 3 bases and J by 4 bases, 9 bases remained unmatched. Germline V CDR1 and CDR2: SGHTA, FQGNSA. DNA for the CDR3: TGTGCCAGCAGCTTTTTGGTCGGGGGGTCATACGAGCAGTACTTC. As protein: CASSFLVGGSYEQYF.

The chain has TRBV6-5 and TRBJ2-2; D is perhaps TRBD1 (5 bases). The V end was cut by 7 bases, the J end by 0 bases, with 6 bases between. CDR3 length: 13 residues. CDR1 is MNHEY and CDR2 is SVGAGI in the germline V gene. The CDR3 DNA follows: TGTGCCAGCACGACAGCGAACACCGGGGAGCTGTTTTTT. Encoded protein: CASTTANTGELFF.

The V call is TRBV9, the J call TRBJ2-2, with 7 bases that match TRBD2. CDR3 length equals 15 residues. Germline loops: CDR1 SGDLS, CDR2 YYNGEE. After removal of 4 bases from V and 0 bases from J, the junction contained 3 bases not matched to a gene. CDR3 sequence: CASSLSGTNTGELFF. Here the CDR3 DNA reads TGTGCCAGCAGCTTGAGCGGGACGAACACCGGGGAGCTGTTTTTT.

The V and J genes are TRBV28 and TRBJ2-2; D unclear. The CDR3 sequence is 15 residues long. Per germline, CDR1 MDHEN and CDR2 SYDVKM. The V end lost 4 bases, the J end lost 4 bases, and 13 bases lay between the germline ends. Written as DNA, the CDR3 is TGTGCCAGCAGTTCCTTGCGGTTTAGCACCGGGGAGCTGTTTTTT. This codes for CASSSLRFSTGELFF.

This CDR3 reads CASSPPGRQFF. The CDR3 bases are TGTGCCAGCAGCCCTCCCGGGAGGCAGTTCTTC. The chain combines TRBV7-8 with TRBJ2-1; tentative D call: TRBD2 (6 bases). This CDR3 comprises 11 residues. Deletions cut 5 bases from V and 12 bases from J, with 11 bases between. CDR1 is SGHVS and CDR2 is FQNEAQ in the germline V gene.

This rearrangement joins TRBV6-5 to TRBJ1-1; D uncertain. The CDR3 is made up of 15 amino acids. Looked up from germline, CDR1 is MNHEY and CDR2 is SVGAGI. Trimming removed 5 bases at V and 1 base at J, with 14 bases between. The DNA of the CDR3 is TGTGCCAGCAGTCTAACCAGGACTTCGAACACTGAAGCTTTCTTT. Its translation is CASSLTRTSNTEAFF.

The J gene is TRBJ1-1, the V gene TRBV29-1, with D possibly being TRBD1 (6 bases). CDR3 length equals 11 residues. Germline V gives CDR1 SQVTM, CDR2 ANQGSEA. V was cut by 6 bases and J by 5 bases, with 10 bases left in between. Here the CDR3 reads CSVAGQTEAFF. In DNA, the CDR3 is TGCAGCGTAGCTGGACAGACTGAAGCTTTCTTT.

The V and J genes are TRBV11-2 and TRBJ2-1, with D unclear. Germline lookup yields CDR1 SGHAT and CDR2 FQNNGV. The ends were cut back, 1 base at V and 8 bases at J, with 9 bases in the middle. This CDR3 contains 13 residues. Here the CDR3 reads CASSLARGYEQFF. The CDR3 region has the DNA TGTGCCAGCAGCTTAGCGAGAGGCTATGAGCAGTTCTTC.